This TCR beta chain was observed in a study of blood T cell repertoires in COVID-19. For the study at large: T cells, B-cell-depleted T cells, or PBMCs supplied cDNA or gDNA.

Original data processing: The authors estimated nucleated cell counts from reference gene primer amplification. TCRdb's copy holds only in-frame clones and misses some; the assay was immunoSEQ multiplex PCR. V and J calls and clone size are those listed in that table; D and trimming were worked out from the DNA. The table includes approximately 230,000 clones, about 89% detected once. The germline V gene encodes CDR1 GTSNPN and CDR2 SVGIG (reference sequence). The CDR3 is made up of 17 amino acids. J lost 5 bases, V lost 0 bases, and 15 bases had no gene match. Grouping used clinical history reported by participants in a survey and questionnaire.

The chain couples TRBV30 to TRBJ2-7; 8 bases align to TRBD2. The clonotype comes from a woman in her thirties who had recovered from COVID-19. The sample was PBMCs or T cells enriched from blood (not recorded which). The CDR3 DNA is TGTGCCTGGAGTGTAGTCTCAGGAGCGGGAGTAAGCCACGAGCAGTACTTC. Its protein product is CAWSVVSGAGVSHEQYF.